This is a list of T cell receptor beta chains from one sample in a study of control samples from healthy donors and cancer patients. Only in-frame clones appear in the TCRdb table, and some are missing; sequencing was by immunoSEQ multiplex PCR. Of some 410,000 clones in the sample, 75% to 95% were seen once. The sample consisted of PBMCs. Receptors were obtained from a man in his forties with head and neck cancer. Both conserved end residues are part of each CDR3. A D gene is named only where the DNA matches it firmly. Not all rows give a size; the values are once, few, many and, for expanded clones, a class.

j_call clone_size v_call d_call cdr3_nt cdr3_aa
TRBJ2-7 once TRBV24-1 - TGTGCCACCAGTGACCACCGGGACGTGGACTCCTACGAGCAGTACTTC CATSDHRDVDSYEQYF
TRBJ1-4 - TRBV6-6 - TGTGCCAGCAGTCCCTCCTCCTCTGGCAGGGGTAATGAAAAACTGTTTTTT CASSPSSSGRGNEKLFF
TRBJ2-7 - TRBV4-3 - TGCGCCAGCAGCCGATTGGCCTCCCCAGGGATCAGCGAGCAGTACTTC CASSRLASPGISEQYF
TRBJ2-1 - TRBV11-1 TRBD2 TGTGCCAGCAGCTCGGGGACTAGCGGGAGAAATGAGCAGTTCTTC CASSSGTSGRNEQFF
TRBJ1-1 once TRBV3-1/TRBV3-2 TRBD1 TGTGCCAGCAGCCAACACGCCGGGACAGGCCAACGGAACACTGAAGCTTTCTTT CASSQHAGTGQRNTEAFF
TRBJ2-1 - TRBV6-5 - TGTGCCAGCAGGGCTGCCGGCTACAATGAGCAGTTCTTC CASRAAGYNEQFF
TRBJ1-5 few TRBV28 - TGTGCCAGCAGTTTAGTTGGCAATCAGCCCCAGCATTTT CASSLVGNQPQHF
TRBJ1-1 once TRBV5-1 - TGCGCCAGCAGCTCCACCCCTGGGACGAGGAACACTGAAGCTTTCTTT CASSSTPGTRNTEAFF
TRBJ2-7 - TRBV6-5 - TGTGCCAGCAGAGATCCGGGACTCTCGACCTACGAGCAGTACTTC CASRDPGLSTYEQYF
TRBJ2-7 - TRBV30 - TGTGCCTGGAGCCCCCGGGACACCCGCCACGAGCAGTACTTC CAWSPRDTRHEQYF
TRBJ2-1 - TRBV19 - TGTGCCAGTAGTATGGACTATCTGGGGGGCAATGAGCAGTTCTTC CASSMDYLGGNEQFF
TRBJ2-1 - TRBV20-1 - TGCAGTGCTAGTGGCCCAAACAATGAGCAGTTCTTC CSASGPNNEQFF
TRBJ1-6 - TRBV30 - TGTGCCTGGAGTGGACGACAGGCCTTCCCATCACCCCTCCACTTT CAWSGRQAFPSPLHF
TRBJ2-7 - TRBV6-5 - TGTGCCAGCAGTTATAAGTTACCCGAGCAGTACTTC CASSYKLPEQYF
TRBJ1-6 - TRBV19 - TGTGCCAGTAGTCCTAGGGACGGTTGGGATTCACCCCTCCACTTT CASSPRDGWDSPLHF
TRBJ2-7 - TRBV6-5 TRBD2 TGTGCCAGCAGCAGGACTAGCGGGGGGACCTACGAGCAGTACTTC CASSRTSGGTYEQYF
TRBJ1-2 - TRBV6-1 - TGTGCCAGCAGTGAACCGGGCCTCTATGGCTACACCTTC CASSEPGLYGYTF
TRBJ1-5 - TRBV5-1 - TGCGCCAGCAGCCTGACAGGAGTTCTCGATCAGCCCCAGCATTTT CASSLTGVLDQPQHF
TRBJ2-5 - TRBV14 TRBD1 TGTGCCAGCAGCGATTGGACAGGGTACTACTTC CASSDWTGYYF
TRBJ2-7 - TRBV29-1 TRBD1 TGCAGCGTTCGACAGGGGGCCTACGAGCAGTACTTC CSVRQGAYEQYF
TRBJ2-7 - TRBV6-1 - TGTGCCAGCAGTGAAGTGAGGGAGCAGTACTTC CASSEVREQYF
TRBJ2-7 - TRBV30 - TGTGCCTGGAGTCACCTCTACGAGCAGTACTTC CAWSHLYEQYF
TRBJ2-5 few TRBV28 - TGTGCCAGCAGTTCGTCGGACGCGGAGACCCAGTACTTC CASSSSDAETQYF
TRBJ2-1 once TRBV6-5 TRBD2 TGTGCCAGCAGTTACTTCGGACTAGCGGGAGAGGGTGGGCAGTTCTTC CASSYFGLAGEGGQFF
TRBJ1-4 - TRBV6-2/TRBV6-3 TRBD1 TGTGCCAGCAGTTCAACAGGGGTAGTAGAAAAACTGTTTTTT CASSSTGVVEKLFF
TRBJ2-2 - TRBV7-3 - TGTGCCAGCATGGCAGGGGCGCACACCGGGGAGCTGTTTTTT CASMAGAHTGELFF
TRBJ2-3 - TRBV11-2 - TGTGCCAGCAGCTTAGATCGGGGTGATACGCAGTATTTT CASSLDRGDTQYF
TRBJ2-7 - TRBV6-2/TRBV6-3 - TGTGCCAGCAGTCTCACCCGGGGGTGGGACGAGCAGTACTTC CASSLTRGWDEQYF
TRBJ1-1 once TRBV6-2/TRBV6-3 - TGTGCCAGCAGCCTCGGGGCCCGAATTAACACTGAAGCTTTCTTT CASSLGARINTEAFF
TRBJ2-3 - TRBV19 - TGTGCCAGTAGTTCCTTGAGAAGCGATACGCAGTATTTT CASSSLRSDTQYF
TRBJ2-7 - TRBV19 TRBD1 TGTGCCAGTAGTCCCGGACAGGGCGGTGGCGACGAGCAGTACTTC CASSPGQGGGDEQYF
TRBJ1-5 - TRBV30 TRBD1 TGTGCCTGGGACAGGGTTCATCAGCCCCAGCATTTT CAWDRVHQPQHF
TRBJ2-7 - TRBV28 TRBD1 TGTGCCAGCAGTGCGGCGGGGACAGGGGTATACGAGCAGTACTTC CASSAAGTGVYEQYF
TRBJ1-1 - TRBV27 - TGTGCCAGCCGCCAGACAGTCTCGGGCACTGAAGCTTTCTTT CASRQTVSGTEAFF
TRBJ1-1 many TRBV5-1 - TGCGCCAGCAGCTTGGACCAGGGCAAGGCTTTCTTT CASSLDQGKAFF
TRBJ2-7 - TRBV11-3 - TGTGCCAGCAGCTTAGCGGGTCCTAACTACGAGCAGTACTTC CASSLAGPNYEQYF
TRBJ1-6 - TRBV3-1/TRBV3-2 - TGTGCCAGCAGCCAAGGGCACAGCTCCTATAATTCACCCCTCCACTTT CASSQGHSSYNSPLHF
TRBJ1-6 - TRBV19 - TGTGCCAGTAGCAATGAGGGAGGGCGGACACCCCTCCACTTT CASSNEGGRTPLHF
TRBJ2-7 - TRBV7-3 - TGTGCCAGCAGCTTAGTACCAGGGCCCTACGAGCAGTACTTC CASSLVPGPYEQYF
TRBJ2-7 - TRBV6-5 - TGTGCCAGCAGTTGGAATATTGGGACTCGGAATCAGCAGTACTTC CASSWNIGTRNQQYF
TRBJ2-7 - TRBV7-2 TRBD1 TGTGCCAGCAGCATGGGGGGACAGGGGACATACGAGCAGTACTTC CASSMGGQGTYEQYF
TRBJ1-5 - TRBV19 TRBD1 TGTGCCAGTAGTCCAGGGAGCACAGGGGGCCGTCAGCCCCAGCATTTT CASSPGSTGGRQPQHF
TRBJ2-1 - TRBV28 TRBD2 TGTGCCAGCACCTCAAGGTCTGGCGGGAGGTCCTACAATGAGCAGTTCTTC CASTSRSGGRSYNEQFF